Listed below are T cell receptor beta chains from one sample, sequenced in a study of blood T cell repertoires in COVID-19. Assay: immunoSEQ multiplex PCR; the TCRdb copy retains only in-frame clones and omits some. The data hold about 250,000 clones, with just under 85% observed a single time. Sequencing was done on a sample of peripheral blood. These receptor sequences come from an elderly man with acute or convalescent COVID-19. Both conserved end residues are part of each CDR3. The D gene is left open where the match is weak. Clone size is stated in some rows and not others, as once, few, many or a class when expanded.

CDR3 length | J gene | D gene | clone size | V gene | CDR3 DNA | CDR3 protein
18 | TRBJ2-7 | TRBD1 | - | TRBV7-8 | TGTGCCAGCAGGCCCGGGACAGGGGGGATAAGGAGCTCCTACGAGCAGTACTTC | CASRPGTGGIRSSYEQYF
15 | TRBJ2-7 | TRBD1 | - | TRBV28 | TGTGCCAGCAGACCTAGCCGGGACAGGGCTTACGAGCAGTACTTC | CASRPSRDRAYEQYF
16 | TRBJ1-1 | - | few | TRBV18 | TGTGCCAGCTCACCAGGGTCTGGGACGAGGGGGACTGAAGCTTTCTTT | CASSPGSGTRGTEAFF
16 | TRBJ1-1 | - | few | TRBV5-1 | TGCGCCAGCAGCCCCGAGATTACAGGGATGAACACTGAAGCTTTCTTT | CASSPEITGMNTEAFF
18 | TRBJ1-2 | - | - | TRBV15 | TGTGCCACCAGCAGACCTTTCCCGGGAATCCGCACCCGAAGGGGCTACACCTTC | CATSRPFPGIRTRRGYTF
16 | TRBJ2-3 | TRBD2 | - | TRBV6-5 | TGTGCCAGCAGTTACTCGACTAGCGGGAGGACAGATACGCAGTATTTT | CASSYSTSGRTDTQYF
14 | TRBJ1-6 | - | few | TRBV6-5 | TGTGCCAGCAGTTATGACAGGAAAGTCTCACCCCTCCACTTT | CASSYDRKVSPLHF
16 | TRBJ2-2 | - | - | TRBV28 | TGTGCCAGCAGTTTGTGGAAGGGAAGCGGGACCGGGGAGCTGTTTTTT | CASSLWKGSGTGELFF
16 | TRBJ2-7 | TRBD2 | - | TRBV5-1 | TGCGCCAGCAGCTTAGGGGATGCGGGAGTTGTGCACGAGCAGTACTTC | CASSLGDAGVVHEQYF
15 | TRBJ1-2 | TRBD1 | - | TRBV6-5 | TGTGCCAGCAGTACTCGGGGGACAGGCCCCTATGGCTACACCTTC | CASSTRGTGPYGYTF
15 | TRBJ1-5 | - | - | TRBV6-1 | TGTGCCAGCAGTGAAGTGACTTATAGCAATCAGCCCCAGCATTTT | CASSEVTYSNQPQHF
18 | TRBJ2-1 | TRBD1 | - | TRBV28 | TGTGCCAGCAGTTCTTGGGGACAGGGGGCGCGGGCCCACAATGAGCAGTTCTTC | CASSSWGQGARAHNEQFF
16 | TRBJ2-6 | TRBD2 | - | TRBV5-1 | TGCGCCAGCAGCTTGGGGACTAGATCTGGGGCCAACGTCCTGACTTTC | CASSLGTRSGANVLTF
13 | TRBJ2-7 | - | - | TRBV3-1/TRBV3-2 | TGTGCCAGCAGCCTGACAGACTCCTACGAGCAGTACTTC | CASSLTDSYEQYF
14 | TRBJ1-5 | - | - | TRBV7-2 | TGTGCCAGCAGCACACACCCTAGCAATCAGCCCCAGCATTTT | CASSTHPSNQPQHF
15 | TRBJ1-2 | TRBD1 | - | TRBV28 | TGTGCCAGCAGCTCCGGGGGACAGGGGGCCTATGGCTACACCTTC | CASSSGGQGAYGYTF
15 | TRBJ1-2 | TRBD1 | - | TRBV5-4 | TGTGCCAGCAGCTTACCGGGACAGGGGAACTATGGCTACACCTTC | CASSLPGQGNYGYTF
12 | TRBJ2-1 | - | - | TRBV3-1/TRBV3-2 | TGTGCCAGCAGCCTGAAGATGTCGGTGGTGTTCTTC | CASSLKMSVVFF
13 | TRBJ2-1 | TRBD2 | - | TRBV2 | TGTGCCAACCTACGGGGGGGGTACAATGAGCAGTTCTTC | CANLRGGYNEQFF
17 | TRBJ2-2 | TRBD2 | once | TRBV19 | TGTGCCAGTAGCGGACTAGCGGGGGGGCCATGGCTCGGGGAGCTGTTTTTT | CASSGLAGGPWLGELFF
16 | TRBJ2-1 | TRBD1 | few | TRBV7-2 | TGTGCCAGCAGCTTACGCGGGACAGGGGGCGCCCGGGAGCAGTTCTTC | CASSLRGTGGAREQFF
15 | TRBJ1-2 | TRBD1 | - | TRBV19 | TGTGCCAGCCTCGGGGTTAGGGGGCAAGGCTATGGCTACACCTTC | CASLGVRGQGYGYTF
12 | TRBJ1-1 | - | few | TRBV5-1 | TGCGCCAGCAGCCCGGGTGTGACTGAAGCTTTCTTT | CASSPGVTEAFF
15 | TRBJ1-3 | - | - | TRBV10-3 | TGTGCCATCAGTGAGCGGGTCGGCTCTGGAAACACCATATATTTT | CAISERVGSGNTIYF
14 | TRBJ1-2 | - | - | TRBV7-9 | TGTGCCAGCAGCTCGCCTGGGAGACTGTATGGCTACACCTTC | CASSSPGRLYGYTF
14 | TRBJ2-5 | TRBD1 | - | TRBV7-2 | TGTGCCAGCAGCTCGCGTCGGGACAGACGGACCCAGTACTTC | CASSSRRDRRTQYF
15 | TRBJ1-5 | - | few | TRBV19 | TGTGCCAGTAGTTGGGCAGCTTATAGCAATCAGCCCCAGCATTTT | CASSWAAYSNQPQHF
14 | TRBJ1-1 | - | - | TRBV10-1 | TGCGCCAGCAGTGAGTCGCTGGGCCCCACTGAAGCTTTCTTT | CASSESLGPTEAFF
13 | TRBJ1-1 | - | - | TRBV9 | TGTGCCAGCAGCGTTCGCCTAAACACTGAAGCTTTCTTT | CASSVRLNTEAFF
15 | TRBJ1-3 | - | - | TRBV24-1 | TGTGCCACCAGTTCAAGGGGGAGTCCTGGAAACACCATATATTTT | CATSSRGSPGNTIYF
16 | TRBJ2-3 | TRBD1 | - | TRBV7-9 | TGTGCCAGCAGCTTTGTGACAGGGGCGAGCACAGATACGCAGTATTTT | CASSFVTGASTDTQYF
11 | TRBJ2-7 | - | - | TRBV20-1 | TGCAGTGTCGGACAATCCTACGAGCAGTACTTC | CSVGQSYEQYF
14 | TRBJ1-6 | TRBD1 | - | TRBV2 | TGTGCCAGCAGTAGACAGGGGGATGGCTCACCCCTCCACTTT | CASSRQGDGSPLHF
16 | TRBJ2-3 | - | - | TRBV19 | TGTGCCAGTAGTGAGGGGGGGCCCTTCCGCCGGGATACGCAGTATTTT | CASSEGGPFRRDTQYF
16 | TRBJ2-1 | TRBD2 | - | TRBV24-1 | TGTGCCACTCAAGATAGGCTAGCGGGTGGTACAATGAGGCAGTTCTTC | CATQDRLAGGTMRQFF
11 | TRBJ1-2 | TRBD1 | - | TRBV6-2/TRBV6-3 | TGTGCCAGCAGTCAGGGACAGGGCTACACCTTC | CASSQGQGYTF
14 | TRBJ2-5 | - | - | TRBV18 | TGTGCCAGCTCACCACTCCGGGACAAGGAGACCCAGTACTTC | CASSPLRDKETQYF
16 | TRBJ2-1 | - | once | TRBV7-2 | TGTGCCAGCAGCGGAGGTCCTAGCTCTACCTACAATGAGCAGTTCTTC | CASSGGPSSTYNEQFF
15 | TRBJ2-1 | - | - | TRBV9 | TGTGCCAGCAGCGCCTGGGGGGAACCCTACAATGAGCAGTTCTTC | CASSAWGEPYNEQFF
12 | TRBJ2-7 | TRBD1 | - | TRBV2 | TGTGCCAGCAGAGGGGACAGGGAACGGAGGTACTTC | CASRGDRERRYF
14 | TRBJ1-2 | - | - | TRBV5-1 | TGCGCCAGCAGCTTGGGACAGATTAACTATGGCTACACCTTC | CASSLGQINYGYTF
13 | TRBJ1-1 | - | - | TRBV2 | TGTGCCAGCAGTGACAGTTTGAACACTGAAGCTTTCTTT | CASSDSLNTEAFF
13 | TRBJ2-7 | - | - | TRBV21-1 | TGTGCCAGCACCGGGACAGGGAACTACGAGCAGTACTTC | CASTGTGNYEQYF
16 | TRBJ2-5 | TRBD2 | - | TRBV5-4 | TGTGCCAGCAGCTTGGGGGGACTAGCGGGAGCGGAGACCCAGTACTTC | CASSLGGLAGAETQYF
14 | TRBJ2-2 | TRBD1 | - | TRBV6-5 | TGTGCCAGCGCCCGACAGGGATACTTGGGGGAGCTGTTTTTT | CASARQGYLGELFF
14 | TRBJ2-7 | TRBD1 | - | TRBV6-5 | TGTGCCAGCACCTTACAGGGGGCCTCCTACGAGCAGTACTTC | CASTLQGASYEQYF
13 | TRBJ2-4 | - | - | TRBV6-2/TRBV6-3 | TGTGCCAGCAGTTCTTTAGCCAAAAACATTCAGTACTTC | CASSSLAKNIQYF
17 | TRBJ1-3 | - | - | TRBV5-4 | TGTGCCAGCAGCGACTATCGGGCCCGACCCTCTGGAAACACCATATATTTT | CASSDYRARPSGNTIYF
15 | TRBJ2-5 | - | few | TRBV4-1 | TGCGCCAGCAGCCAAGCGGGGGTGGGACAAGAGACCCAGTACTTC | CASSQAGVGQETQYF
11 | TRBJ1-1 | - | few | TRBV30 | TGTGCCTGGAGTGGCAGGCTTGAAGCTTTCTTT | CAWSGRLEAFF
16 | TRBJ2-4 | - | - | TRBV11-2 | TGTGCCAGCAGATATCGCGGCACCGGGGCCAAAAACATTCAGTACTTC | CASRYRGTGAKNIQYF
15 | TRBJ1-3 | TRBD1 | - | TRBV18 | TGTGCCAGCTCACCACAGCGACAGGGAGGAAACACCATATATTTT | CASSPQRQGGNTIYF
15 | TRBJ2-7 | TRBD2 | - | TRBV5-6 | TGTGCCAGCAGCCCCTTCAGCGGGGGCCCCTACGAGCAGTACTTC | CASSPFSGGPYEQYF
13 | TRBJ1-5 | - | - | TRBV25-1 | TGTGCCAGCAGAGACGGGGACAATCAGCCCCAGCATTTT | CASRDGDNQPQHF
14 | TRBJ2-5 | TRBD1 | few | TRBV4-1 | TGCGCCAGCAGCCAAGGGACAGGGGAAGAGACCCAGTACTTC | CASSQGTGEETQYF